Listed below are T cell receptor beta chains from one sample, sequenced in a study of cytomegalovirus exposure and HLA in healthy donors. Profiled with immunoSEQ multiplex PCR; TCRdb holds only in-frame clones, not every one. The top ten clones hold about 1% of a sample with around 140,000 clones, roughly 80% of them seen once. Sequencing was carried out using PBMCs. These receptors were collected from an older woman in good health and CMV-seronegative. Each CDR3 is given with its conserved first and last residue. The D gene is left open where the match is weak. Rows may omit the clone size; those that give it use once, few, many or a size class.

TRBJ1-1 | TRBD1 | NA | TRBV19 | TGTGCCAGTAGTAGGATCCCATTTAGGACAGGGGGCAACACTGAAGCTTTCTTT | CASSRIPFRTGGNTEAFF
TRBJ2-1 | TRBD2 | NA | TRBV19 | TGTGCCAGTAGGCCCCTGAGCGGGAGGGGGAGTGAGCAGTTCTTC | CASRPLSGRGSEQFF
TRBJ1-1 | NA | few | TRBV21-1 | TGTGCCAGCAGCAAAGTGGGCAGGGAGGATGAAGCTTTCTTT | CASSKVGREDEAFF
TRBJ2-4 | TRBD2 | few | TRBV9 | TGTGCCAGCAGCGCGACTAGCTCGAAAAACATTCAGTACTTC | CASSATSSKNIQYF
TRBJ2-3 | TRBD2 | few | TRBV28 | TGTGCCAGCAGTTTCCCCAGCGGGAGAGGAGGAGATACGCAGTATTTT | CASSFPSGRGGDTQYF
TRBJ2-7 | NA | NA | TRBV27 | TGTGCCAGCAGTGTCACAGGGAACCCCTACGAGCAGTACTTC | CASSVTGNPYEQYF
TRBJ2-3 | TRBD2 | NA | TRBV5-8 | TGTGCCAGCAGCTTCGGGGGGACTAGCACAGATACGCAGTATTTT | CASSFGGTSTDTQYF
TRBJ1-2 | NA | NA | TRBV7-9 | TGTGCCAGCAGCACGGACCCAACCGCCTCGACAGGTGCTAACTATGGCTACACCTTC | CASSTDPTASTGANYGYTF
TRBJ2-7 | TRBD2 | NA | TRBV11-2 | TGTGCCAGCAGCGCACCACTAGCGGGGGGGGGAGAGCAGTACTTC | CASSAPLAGGGEQYF
TRBJ2-7 | NA | few | TRBV9 | TGTGCCAGCAGCGCCGCCGGGACTGATAACTACGAGCAGTACTTC | CASSAAGTDNYEQYF
TRBJ1-5 | TRBD1 | NA | TRBV5-1 | TGCGCCAGCAGCCCTACCGCCGGGACAGGGGCAGGCCAGCCCCAGCATTTT | CASSPTAGTGAGQPQHF
TRBJ1-1 | TRBD1 | NA | TRBV28 | TGTGCCAGCAGTCCCTGGACAGGGGGTTTCACTGAAGCTTTCTTT | CASSPWTGGFTEAFF
TRBJ2-7 | TRBD1 | NA | TRBV7-2 | TGTGCCAGCAGCTTAGAGGGGGCAGGAATCTACGAGCAGTACTTC | CASSLEGAGIYEQYF
TRBJ2-4 | TRBD1 | NA | TRBV19 | TGTGCCAGTAGTATAGGGTTGGGGACAGGGGTAGCCAAAAACATTCAGTACTTC | CASSIGLGTGVAKNIQYF
TRBJ1-5 | NA | once | TRBV28 | TGTGCCAGCAGTCCAACCAGAAGGGGGGGCGCAGGGGGCAATCAGCCCCAGCATTTT | CASSPTRRGGAGGNQPQHF
TRBJ2-5 | NA | NA | TRBV25-1 | TGTGCCAGCAGTGAAGGAGGGGGCTGGAGCTCCCAAGAGACCCAGTACTTC | CASSEGGGWSSQETQYF
TRBJ1-6 | NA | NA | TRBV19 | TGTGCCAGTAGTACTCAGGGTAATTCACCCCTCCACTTT | CASSTQGNSPLHF
TRBJ2-1 | TRBD2 | few | TRBV10-3 | TGTGCCATCTCGAAGGCGGGAGACAATGAGCAGTTCTTC | CAISKAGDNEQFF
TRBJ1-1 | NA | NA | TRBV29-1 | TGCAGCGTTGAAGGGAGTCTGGGTGCGGTGGGAGCTTTCTTT | CSVEGSLGAVGAFF
TRBJ2-7 | TRBD2 | few | TRBV5-1 | TGCGCCAGCAGCCCCTTAGCGGGAGCGGCCTACGAGCAGTACTTC | CASSPLAGAAYEQYF
TRBJ2-1 | NA | few | TRBV7-6 | TGTGCCAGCAGCCCCCGGGACACCTTTTACAATGAGCAGTTCTTC | CASSPRDTFYNEQFF
TRBJ1-5 | NA | NA | TRBV7-8 | TGTGCCAGCAGCTCCCGGGCCCTCGGGGATCAGCCCCAGCATTTT | CASSSRALGDQPQHF
TRBJ1-1 | NA | NA | TRBV19 | TGTGCCAGTACAACAGGGACCCACACTGAAGCTTTCTTT | CASTTGTHTEAFF
TRBJ1-1 | TRBD1 | NA | TRBV19 | TGTGCCAGTAGTTTGGACAGGGGTGAAACTGAAGCTTTCTTT | CASSLDRGETEAFF
TRBJ2-3 | TRBD1 | once | TRBV6-1 | TGTGCCAGCAGTGAAACAGGGGGAGTTTCCGCAGATACGCAGTATTTT | CASSETGGVSADTQYF
TRBJ2-2 | TRBD1 | NA | TRBV6-1 | TGTGCCAGCAGTGGGGGACAGGGCTACACCGGGGAGCTGTTTTTT | CASSGGQGYTGELFF
TRBJ2-7 | TRBD2 | NA | TRBV2 | TGTGCCAGCAGTAAACCCGGGACTAGCTACGAGCAGTACTTC | CASSKPGTSYEQYF
TRBJ1-3 | TRBD1 | few | TRBV9 | TGTGCCAGCAGCCCACAGGGGGCAACTGGAAACACCATATATTTT | CASSPQGATGNTIYF
TRBJ2-4 | NA | NA | TRBV15 | TGTGCCACCAGCAGGAAGGGGGTCCTAGCCAAAAACATTCAGTACTTC | CATSRKGVLAKNIQYF
TRBJ1-1 | NA | NA | TRBV29-1 | TGCAGCGGGGGGCCGGGTCCCACTGAAGCTTTCTTT | CSGGPGPTEAFF
TRBJ2-7 | NA | NA | TRBV5-1 | TGCGCCAGCAGCTTGTCAGGGGAAGAGCAGTACTTC | CASSLSGEEQYF
TRBJ2-3 | TRBD2 | NA | TRBV28 | TGTGCCAGCCCCAAAGGCCGGGGGGCAGATACGCAGTATTTT | CASPKGRGADTQYF
TRBJ2-7 | NA | NA | TRBV5-1 | TGCGCCAGCAGCCAACCGGAGGAAGGGTACGAGCAGTACTTC | CASSQPEEGYEQYF